The rows below give T cell receptor beta chains drawn from one sample of a study of T cell repertoires in ileal Crohn's disease. The assay was immunoSEQ multiplex PCR, and TCRdb's table has in-frame clones only and misses some. This table has roughly 60,000 clones, approximately 88% appearing once. Sample: ileal tissue. Receptors were obtained from an adult with Crohn's disease. CDR3s include the opening cysteine and the closing phenylalanine or tryptophan. A D gene is named only where the DNA matches it firmly. Size values are once, few and many counts, or a class for expanded clones, and some rows have none.

V gene: TRBV19; D gene: NA; J gene: TRBJ1-1; clone size: NA; CDR3 protein: CASSMDPVGNTEAFF; CDR3 DNA: TGTGCCAGTAGTATGGATCCGGTGGGCAACACTGAAGCTTTCTTT
V gene: TRBV19; D gene: TRBD2; J gene: TRBJ2-7; clone size: NA; CDR3 protein: CASSLAGAGEQYF; CDR3 DNA: TGTGCCAGCTCACTAGCGGGAGCGGGTGAGCAGTACTTC
V gene: TRBV5-6; D gene: TRBD2; J gene: TRBJ2-3; clone size: NA; CDR3 protein: CASSWTSGGDTQYF; CDR3 DNA: TGTGCCAGCAGCTGGACTAGCGGGGGAGATACGCAGTATTTT
V gene: TRBV29-1; D gene: NA; J gene: TRBJ1-2; clone size: NA; CDR3 protein: CSAENIGGLRYTNYGYTF; CDR3 DNA: TGCAGCGCCGAGAACATTGGGGGACTAAGATATACTAACTATGGCTACACCTTC
V gene: TRBV29-1; D gene: NA; J gene: TRBJ2-5; clone size: NA; CDR3 protein: CSAGAREETQYF; CDR3 DNA: TGCAGCGCCGGTGCGCGAGAAGAGACCCAGTACTTC
V gene: TRBV28; D gene: TRBD1; J gene: TRBJ1-2; clone size: NA; CDR3 protein: CASGGDRASNYGYTF; CDR3 DNA: TGTGCCAGCGGGGGCGACAGGGCATCTAACTATGGCTACACCTTC
V gene: TRBV9; D gene: TRBD1; J gene: TRBJ1-2; clone size: NA; CDR3 protein: CASSVAPNGGTGVNYGYTF; CDR3 DNA: TGTGCCAGCAGCGTAGCTCCTAATGGGGGGACAGGGGTTAACTATGGCTACACCTTC
V gene: TRBV10-3; D gene: NA; J gene: TRBJ2-4; clone size: NA; CDR3 protein: CAISEWRGLQNIQYF; CDR3 DNA: TGTGCCATCAGTGAGTGGCGGGGTTTACAAAACATTCAGTACTTC
V gene: TRBV15; D gene: TRBD2; J gene: TRBJ2-1; clone size: NA; CDR3 protein: CATSRDPSGRAKNEQFF; CDR3 DNA: TGTGCCACCAGCAGAGATCCCAGCGGGAGGGCCAAGAATGAGCAGTTCTTC
V gene: TRBV2; D gene: NA; J gene: TRBJ1-2; clone size: NA; CDR3 protein: CASSETGYGYTF; CDR3 DNA: TGTGCCAGCAGTGAAACAGGCTATGGCTACACCTTC
V gene: TRBV30; D gene: NA; J gene: TRBJ1-1; clone size: NA; CDR3 protein: CAWSFSGPAAFF; CDR3 DNA: TGTGCCTGGAGTTTTTCAGGCCCAGCAGCTTTCTTT
V gene: TRBV18; D gene: NA; J gene: TRBJ2-2; clone size: NA; CDR3 protein: CASKGSAVNTGELFF; CDR3 DNA: TGTGCCAGTAAGGGTAGCGCGGTGAACACCGGGGAGCTGTTTTTT
V gene: TRBV7-8; D gene: TRBD2; J gene: TRBJ2-1; clone size: once; CDR3 protein: CASSLASTSGRNNEQFF; CDR3 DNA: TGTGCCAGCAGCTTAGCGTCGACTAGCGGGAGAAACAATGAGCAGTTCTTC
V gene: TRBV6-5; D gene: NA; J gene: TRBJ1-1; clone size: NA; CDR3 protein: CASRKGTSNTEAFF; CDR3 DNA: TGTGCCAGCAGAAAGGGGACATCGAACACTGAAGCTTTCTTT
V gene: TRBV27; D gene: NA; J gene: TRBJ1-1; clone size: NA; CDR3 protein: CASSTETSMNTEAFF; CDR3 DNA: TGTGCCAGCAGTACCGAAACATCCATGAACACTGAAGCTTTCTTT
V gene: TRBV27; D gene: TRBD2; J gene: TRBJ2-1; clone size: NA; CDR3 protein: CASKPGLAGGPAYNEQFF; CDR3 DNA: TGTGCCAGCAAGCCGGGACTAGCGGGAGGGCCAGCCTACAATGAGCAGTTCTTC
V gene: TRBV7-3; D gene: TRBD1; J gene: TRBJ1-1; clone size: NA; CDR3 protein: CASSRDRGNTEAFF; CDR3 DNA: TGTGCCAGCAGCCGAGACAGGGGGAACACTGAAGCTTTCTTT
V gene: TRBV5-1; D gene: NA; J gene: TRBJ1-3; clone size: NA; CDR3 protein: CASSIQSRGSGNTIYF; CDR3 DNA: TGCGCCAGCAGCATTCAATCCAGGGGCTCTGGAAACACCATATATTTT
V gene: TRBV11-2; D gene: TRBD2; J gene: TRBJ2-5; clone size: NA; CDR3 protein: CASSLGLAGAWETQYF; CDR3 DNA: TGTGCCAGCAGCTTAGGACTAGCGGGAGCCTGGGAGACCCAGTACTTC
V gene: TRBV5-8; D gene: TRBD1; J gene: TRBJ1-2; clone size: NA; CDR3 protein: CASRPRDRDGYTF; CDR3 DNA: TGTGCCAGCAGGCCCCGGGACAGGGATGGCTACACCTTC
V gene: TRBV5-4; D gene: NA; J gene: TRBJ2-3; clone size: NA; CDR3 protein: CASSLQGGDTQYF; CDR3 DNA: TGTGCCAGCAGCTTGCAGGGTGGAGATACGCAGTATTTT
V gene: TRBV25-1; D gene: NA; J gene: TRBJ1-5; clone size: NA; CDR3 protein: CASSDRGPDLGPQHF; CDR3 DNA: TGTGCCAGCAGTGACAGGGGCCCCGACCTGGGGCCCCAGCATTTT
V gene: TRBV2; D gene: TRBD1; J gene: TRBJ1-2; clone size: NA; CDR3 protein: CASTRGTGAIANYGYTF; CDR3 DNA: TGTGCCAGCACCCGGGGGACAGGGGCAATCGCTAACTATGGCTACACCTTC
V gene: TRBV2; D gene: NA; J gene: TRBJ1-1; clone size: NA; CDR3 protein: CASSYSISEAFF; CDR3 DNA: TGTGCCAGCAGTTACAGTATTTCTGAAGCTTTCTTT
V gene: TRBV27; D gene: TRBD1; J gene: TRBJ1-6; clone size: NA; CDR3 protein: CASSDRGGNSPLHF; CDR3 DNA: TGTGCCAGCAGCGACAGGGGAGGTAATTCACCCCTCCACTTT
V gene: TRBV6-1; D gene: TRBD2; J gene: TRBJ2-5; clone size: NA; CDR3 protein: CASSERGTSGGWETQYF; CDR3 DNA: TGTGCCAGCAGTGAGCGCGGGACTAGCGGGGGTTGGGAGACCCAGTACTTC
V gene: TRBV5-1; D gene: NA; J gene: TRBJ1-1; clone size: NA; CDR3 protein: CASSRETGRNTEAFF; CDR3 DNA: TGCGCCAGCAGCCGGGAAACAGGGAGGAACACTGAAGCTTTCTTT
V gene: TRBV28; D gene: NA; J gene: TRBJ1-6; clone size: NA; CDR3 protein: CASRAGSYNSPLHF; CDR3 DNA: TGTGCCAGCAGGGCGGGCTCCTATAATTCACCCCTCCACTTT
V gene: TRBV5-1; D gene: NA; J gene: TRBJ1-1; clone size: NA; CDR3 protein: CASSEWTREVTEAFF; CDR3 DNA: TGCGCCAGCAGCGAATGGACGAGGGAAGTCACTGAAGCTTTCTTT
V gene: TRBV18; D gene: NA; J gene: TRBJ2-7; clone size: NA; CDR3 protein: CASSPSGKRGSHEQYF; CDR3 DNA: TGTGCCAGCTCACCAAGTGGAAAGAGAGGAAGCCATGAGCAGTACTTC
V gene: TRBV29-1; D gene: TRBD2; J gene: TRBJ2-1; clone size: NA; CDR3 protein: CSGEASGGPNEQFF; CDR3 DNA: TGCAGCGGAGAAGCTAGCGGGGGGCCCAATGAGCAGTTCTTC
V gene: TRBV9; D gene: TRBD2; J gene: TRBJ2-1; clone size: once; CDR3 protein: CASSVVSAGGDTFGSYNEQFF; CDR3 DNA: TGTGCCAGCAGCGTAGTTTCCGCGGGAGGAGATACTTTCGGCTCCTACAATGAGCAGTTCTTC
V gene: TRBV4-3; D gene: NA; J gene: TRBJ2-2; clone size: once; CDR3 protein: CASSQAESGAGELFF; CDR3 DNA: TGCGCCAGCAGCCAAGCGGAGTCGGGAGCCGGGGAGCTGTTTTTT
V gene: TRBV6-1; D gene: NA; J gene: TRBJ1-1; clone size: once; CDR3 protein: CASSHKDSTEAFF; CDR3 DNA: TGTGCCAGCAGCCATAAGGACAGCACTGAAGCTTTCTTT
V gene: TRBV6-1; D gene: NA; J gene: TRBJ1-1; clone size: NA; CDR3 protein: CASRLKNTEAFF; CDR3 DNA: TGTGCCAGCAGGTTAAAGAACACTGAAGCTTTCTTT
V gene: TRBV7-9; D gene: NA; J gene: TRBJ2-5; clone size: NA; CDR3 protein: CASSPWDSQETQYF; CDR3 DNA: TGTGCCAGCAGCCCCTGGGACTCCCAAGAGACCCAGTACTTC
V gene: TRBV27; D gene: NA; J gene: TRBJ1-1; clone size: NA; CDR3 protein: CASSLGRGLEAFF; CDR3 DNA: TGTGCCAGCAGTTTGGGAAGGGGCCTTGAAGCTTTCTTT
V gene: TRBV9; D gene: TRBD2; J gene: TRBJ2-3; clone size: NA; CDR3 protein: CASSVAVAGGPDTQYF; CDR3 DNA: TGTGCCAGCAGCGTAGCGGTAGCGGGGGGCCCAGATACGCAGTATTTT
V gene: TRBV27; D gene: TRBD2; J gene: TRBJ2-1; clone size: NA; CDR3 protein: CASSLQAGVVNEQFF; CDR3 DNA: TGTGCCAGCAGTCTCCAAGCGGGAGTGGTCAATGAGCAGTTCTTC
V gene: TRBV11-2; D gene: NA; J gene: TRBJ1-1; clone size: NA; CDR3 protein: CASNGIGGRVTEAFF; CDR3 DNA: TGTGCGAGCAACGGGATTGGGGGGAGGGTCACTGAAGCTTTCTTT
V gene: TRBV7-2; D gene: TRBD1; J gene: TRBJ2-5; clone size: NA; CDR3 protein: CASSLGTGQETQYF; CDR3 DNA: TGTGCCAGCAGCTTAGGGACAGGCCAAGAGACCCAGTACTTC
V gene: TRBV5-1; D gene: NA; J gene: TRBJ1-4; clone size: NA; CDR3 protein: CASSRQGADEKLFF; CDR3 DNA: TGCGCCAGCAGCCGGCAGGGTGCCGATGAAAAACTGTTTTTT
V gene: TRBV19; D gene: NA; J gene: TRBJ1-2; clone size: NA; CDR3 protein: CASREGRGGYTF; CDR3 DNA: TGTGCCAGTAGGGAGGGGCGCGGCGGCTACACCTTC
V gene: TRBV2; D gene: NA; J gene: TRBJ2-1; clone size: NA; CDR3 protein: CASRRSSNEQFF; CDR3 DNA: TGTGCCAGCAGAAGGAGCAGCAATGAGCAGTTCTTC
V gene: TRBV11-2; D gene: NA; J gene: TRBJ1-4; clone size: NA; CDR3 protein: CASSFNGRGEKLFF; CDR3 DNA: TGTGCCAGCAGCTTCAACGGGAGAGGGGAAAAACTGTTTTTT
V gene: TRBV5-1; D gene: NA; J gene: TRBJ1-2; clone size: NA; CDR3 protein: CASSLYGSDGYTF; CDR3 DNA: TGCGCCAGCAGCTTGTATGGTTCGGATGGCTACACCTTC
V gene: TRBV5-4; D gene: TRBD2; J gene: TRBJ2-1; clone size: NA; CDR3 protein: CASSRGAGEGYNEQFF; CDR3 DNA: TGTGCCAGCAGCCGGGGTGCCGGGGAGGGCTACAATGAGCAGTTCTTC
V gene: TRBV5-6; D gene: NA; J gene: TRBJ1-5; clone size: NA; CDR3 protein: CASSLFQNSNQPQHF; CDR3 DNA: TGTGCCAGCAGCTTGTTTCAGAATAGCAATCAGCCCCAGCATTTT
V gene: TRBV7-8; D gene: NA; J gene: TRBJ2-3; clone size: NA; CDR3 protein: CASSNLWTRGPDTQYF; CDR3 DNA: TGTGCCAGCAGCAATCTATGGACCAGGGGCCCAGATACGCAGTATTTT
V gene: TRBV18; D gene: NA; J gene: TRBJ2-6; clone size: NA; CDR3 protein: CASSHTGIGANVLTF; CDR3 DNA: TGTGCCAGCTCACACACAGGGATTGGGGCCAACGTCCTGACTTTC
V gene: TRBV10-3; D gene: NA; J gene: TRBJ2-3; clone size: NA; CDR3 protein: CAISEWGPTDTQYF; CDR3 DNA: TGTGCCATCAGTGAGTGGGGGCCCACAGATACGCAGTATTTT
V gene: TRBV10-3; D gene: NA; J gene: TRBJ2-2; clone size: NA; CDR3 protein: CASSQGTDGELFF; CDR3 DNA: TGTGCCTCCAGCCAGGGGACCGACGGGGAGCTGTTTTTT
V gene: TRBV15; D gene: NA; J gene: TRBJ1-2; clone size: NA; CDR3 protein: CATSRDRGGLLGYGYTF; CDR3 DNA: TGTGCCACCAGCAGAGATCGGGGGGGGCTGCTAGGCTATGGCTACACCTTC